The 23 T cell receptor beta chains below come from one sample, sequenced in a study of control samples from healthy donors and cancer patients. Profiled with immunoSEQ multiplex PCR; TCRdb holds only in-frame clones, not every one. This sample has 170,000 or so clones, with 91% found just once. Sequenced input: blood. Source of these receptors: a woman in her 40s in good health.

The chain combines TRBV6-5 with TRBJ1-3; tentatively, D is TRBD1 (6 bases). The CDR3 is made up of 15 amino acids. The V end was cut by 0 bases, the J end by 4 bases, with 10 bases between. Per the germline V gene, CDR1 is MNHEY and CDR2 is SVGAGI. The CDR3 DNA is TGTGCCAGCAGTTACTCACAGGGACTGGGAAACACCATATATTTT. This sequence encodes CASSYSQGLGNTIYF.

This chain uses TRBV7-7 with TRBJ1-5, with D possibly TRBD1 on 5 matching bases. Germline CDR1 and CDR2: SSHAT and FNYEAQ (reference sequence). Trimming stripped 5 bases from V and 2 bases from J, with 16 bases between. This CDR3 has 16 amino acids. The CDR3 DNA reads TGTGCCAGCAGCCGGGACCAGGGATCGGGCAATCAGCCCCAGCATTTT. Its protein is CASSRDQGSGNQPQHF.

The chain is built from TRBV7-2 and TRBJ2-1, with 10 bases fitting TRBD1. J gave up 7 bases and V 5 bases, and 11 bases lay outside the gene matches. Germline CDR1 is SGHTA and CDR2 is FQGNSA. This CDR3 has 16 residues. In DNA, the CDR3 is TGTGCCAGCAGCCCCAGGACAGGGGGAGGGTGGAATGAGCAGTTCTTC. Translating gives CASSPRTGGGWNEQFF.

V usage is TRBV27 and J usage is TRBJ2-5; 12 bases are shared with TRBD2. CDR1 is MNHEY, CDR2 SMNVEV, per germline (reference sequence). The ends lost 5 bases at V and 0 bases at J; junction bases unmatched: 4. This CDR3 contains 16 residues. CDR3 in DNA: TGTGCCAGCAGTCCTCTAGCGGGGGGGAACCAAGAGACCCAGTACTTC. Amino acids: CASSPLAGGNQETQYF.

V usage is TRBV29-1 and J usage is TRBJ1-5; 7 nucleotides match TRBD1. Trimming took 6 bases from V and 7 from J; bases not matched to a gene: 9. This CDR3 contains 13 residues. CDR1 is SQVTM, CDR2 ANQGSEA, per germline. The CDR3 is CSVRMQGDQPQHF. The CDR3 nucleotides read TGCAGCGTCCGGATGCAGGGGGACCAGCCCCAGCATTTT.

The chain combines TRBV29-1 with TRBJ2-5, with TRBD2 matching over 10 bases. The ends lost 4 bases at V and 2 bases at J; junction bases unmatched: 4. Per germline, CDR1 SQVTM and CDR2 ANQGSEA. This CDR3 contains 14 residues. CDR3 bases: TGCAGCGTTGGAAGCGGGGGGGCTCAAGAGACCCAGTACTTC. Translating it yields CSVGSGGAQETQYF.

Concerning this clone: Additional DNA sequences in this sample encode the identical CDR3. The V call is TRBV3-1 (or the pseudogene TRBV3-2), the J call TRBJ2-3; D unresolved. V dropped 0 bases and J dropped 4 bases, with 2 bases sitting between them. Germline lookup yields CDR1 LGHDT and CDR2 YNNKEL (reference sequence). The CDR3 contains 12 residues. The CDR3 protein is CASSQESDTQYF. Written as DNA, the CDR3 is TGTGCCAGCAGCCAAGAGTCAGATACGCAGTATTTT.

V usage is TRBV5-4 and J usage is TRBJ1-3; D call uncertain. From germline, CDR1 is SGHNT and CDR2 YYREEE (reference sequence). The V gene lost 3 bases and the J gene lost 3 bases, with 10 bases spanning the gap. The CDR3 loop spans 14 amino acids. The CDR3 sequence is CASSSRAGGNTIYF. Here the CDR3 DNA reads TGTGCCAGCAGCTCGCGGGCCGGTGGAAACACCATATATTTT.

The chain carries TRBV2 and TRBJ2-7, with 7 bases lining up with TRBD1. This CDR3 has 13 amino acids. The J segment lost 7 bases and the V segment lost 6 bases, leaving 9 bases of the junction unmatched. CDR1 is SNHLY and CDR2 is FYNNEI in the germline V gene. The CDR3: CASSPTQGVEQYF. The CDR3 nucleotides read TGTGCCAGCAGCCCGACTCAGGGGGTTGAGCAGTACTTC. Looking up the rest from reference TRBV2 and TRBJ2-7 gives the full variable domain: EPEVTQTPSHQVTQMGQEVILRCVPISNHLYFYWYRQILGQKVEFLVSFYNNEISEKSEIFDDQFSVERPDGSNFTLKIRSTKLEDSAMYFCASSPTQGVEQYFGPGTRLTVT.

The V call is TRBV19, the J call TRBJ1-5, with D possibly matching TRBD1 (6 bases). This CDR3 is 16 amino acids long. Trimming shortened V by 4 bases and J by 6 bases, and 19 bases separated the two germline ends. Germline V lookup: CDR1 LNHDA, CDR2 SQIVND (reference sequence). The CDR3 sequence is CASSNTGWGTGQPQHF. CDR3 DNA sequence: TGTGCCAGTAGTAATACAGGGTGGGGCACCGGTCAGCCCCAGCATTTT.

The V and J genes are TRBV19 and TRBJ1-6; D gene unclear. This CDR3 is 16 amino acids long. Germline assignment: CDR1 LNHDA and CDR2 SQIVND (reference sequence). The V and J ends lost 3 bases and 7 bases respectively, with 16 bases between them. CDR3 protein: CASSMIQEKGNSPLHF. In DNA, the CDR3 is TGTGCCAGTAGTATGATCCAAGAAAAGGGCAATTCACCCCTCCACTTT.

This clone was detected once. In DNA, the CDR3 is TGTGCCAGCAGCCAACGGGGGCACAATGAGCAGTTCTTC. Translating it yields CASSQRGHNEQFF. J is TRBJ2-1 and V is TRBV3-1 (or the pseudogene TRBV3-2); D might be TRBD1 or TRBD2, each matching 6 bases. V was pared by 2 bases and J by 5 bases, with 7 bases between. In germline, CDR1 is LGHDT, CDR2 YNNKEL (reference sequence). The CDR3 runs to 13 residues.

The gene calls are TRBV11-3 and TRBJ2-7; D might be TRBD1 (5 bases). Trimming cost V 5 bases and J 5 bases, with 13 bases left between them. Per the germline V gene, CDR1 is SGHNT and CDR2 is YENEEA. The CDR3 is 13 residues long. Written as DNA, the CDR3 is TGTGCCAGCAGCCCCCCCGACAGCAACGAGCAGTACTTC. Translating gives CASSPPDSNEQYF.

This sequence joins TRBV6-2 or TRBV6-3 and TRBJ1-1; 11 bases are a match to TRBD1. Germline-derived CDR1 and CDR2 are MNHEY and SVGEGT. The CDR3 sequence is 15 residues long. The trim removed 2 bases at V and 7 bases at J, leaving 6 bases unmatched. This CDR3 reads CASSYEGQGAVEAFF. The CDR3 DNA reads TGTGCCAGCAGTTACGAAGGACAGGGGGCTGTTGAAGCTTTCTTT.

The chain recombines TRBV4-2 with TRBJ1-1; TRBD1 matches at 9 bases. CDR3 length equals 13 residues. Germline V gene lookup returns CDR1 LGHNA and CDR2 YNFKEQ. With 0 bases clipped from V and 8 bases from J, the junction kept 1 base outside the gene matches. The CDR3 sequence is CASSQDGTGEAFF. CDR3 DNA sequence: TGTGCCAGCAGCCAAGATGGGACAGGGGAAGCTTTCTTT.

The chain's CDR3 is CASSIIANYEQYF. CDR3 bases: TGTGCCAGTAGTATAATTGCCAACTACGAGCAGTACTTC. V is TRBV19 and J is TRBJ2-7; D unresolved. V gave up 2 bases and J gave up 3 bases, with 8 bases separating them. Germline CDR1 and CDR2: LNHDA and SQIVND (reference sequence). The CDR3 consists of 13 residues.

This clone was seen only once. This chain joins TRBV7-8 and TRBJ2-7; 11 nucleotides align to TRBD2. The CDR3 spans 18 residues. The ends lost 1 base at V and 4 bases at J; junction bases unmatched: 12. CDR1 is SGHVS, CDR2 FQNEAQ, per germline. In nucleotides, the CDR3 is TGTGCCAGCAGCTTAGAGGGACTAGCGGACTACTCTGGTTACGAGCAGTACTTC. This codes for CASSLEGLADYSGYEQYF. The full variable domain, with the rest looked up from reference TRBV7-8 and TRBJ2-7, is GAGVSQSPRYKVAKRGQDVALRCDPISGHVSLFWYQQALGQGPEFLTYFQNEAQLDKSGLPSDRFFAERPEGSVSTLKIQRTQQEDSAVYLCASSLEGLADYSGYEQYFGPGTRLTVT.

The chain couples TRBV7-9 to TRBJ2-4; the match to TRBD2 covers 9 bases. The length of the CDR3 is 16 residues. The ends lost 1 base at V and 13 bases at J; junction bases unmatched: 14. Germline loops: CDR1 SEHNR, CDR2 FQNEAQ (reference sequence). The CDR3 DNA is TGTGCCAGCAGCTTAGGGCCTAGCGGGGACCCGGGTCTCCAGTACTTC. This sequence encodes CASSLGPSGDPGLQYF.

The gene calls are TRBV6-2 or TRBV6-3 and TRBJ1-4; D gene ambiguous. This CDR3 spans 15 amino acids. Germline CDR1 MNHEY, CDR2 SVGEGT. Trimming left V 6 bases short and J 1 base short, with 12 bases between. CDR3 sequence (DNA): TGTGCCAGCAGCTCCTCACGCCTAACTAATGAAAAACTGTTTTTT. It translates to CASSSSRLTNEKLFF.

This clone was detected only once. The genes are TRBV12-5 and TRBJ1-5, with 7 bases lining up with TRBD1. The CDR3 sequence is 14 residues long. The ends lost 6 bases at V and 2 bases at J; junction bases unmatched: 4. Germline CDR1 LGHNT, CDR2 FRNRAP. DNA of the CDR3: TGTGCTAGTGGATCTGGACAGGGCAATCAGCCCCAGCATTTT. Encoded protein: CASGSGQGNQPQHF.

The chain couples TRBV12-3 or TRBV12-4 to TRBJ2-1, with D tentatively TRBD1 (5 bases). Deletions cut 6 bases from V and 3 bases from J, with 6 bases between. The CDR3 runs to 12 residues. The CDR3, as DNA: TGTGCCAGCAGAGACAGCTACAATGAGCAGTTCTTC. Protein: CASRDSYNEQFF.

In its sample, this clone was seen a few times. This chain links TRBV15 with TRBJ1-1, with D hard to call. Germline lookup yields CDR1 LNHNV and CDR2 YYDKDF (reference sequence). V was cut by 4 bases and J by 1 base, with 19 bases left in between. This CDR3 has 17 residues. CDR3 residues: CATSMELMITTNTEAFF. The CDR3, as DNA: TGTGCCACCAGCATGGAACTGATGATAACTACGAACACTGAAGCTTTCTTT.

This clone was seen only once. In nucleotides, the CDR3 is TGTGCCAGCAGCCTCCTTATTAATGAAAAACTGTTTTTT. This encodes CASSLLINEKLFF. V and J are TRBV5-6 and TRBJ1-4; D gene ambiguous. Trimming removed 4 bases from V and 4 bases from J, with 8 bases in between. The CDR3 runs to 13 residues. Germline V gene data show CDR1 as SGHDT and CDR2 as YYEEEE. The variable domain in full, completed from reference TRBV5-6 and TRBJ1-4, reads DAGVTQSPTHLIKTRGQQVTLRCSPKSGHDTVSWYQQALGQGPQFIFQYYEEEERQRGNFPDRFSGHQFPNYSSELNVNALLLGDSALYLCASSLLINEKLFFGSGTQLSVL.